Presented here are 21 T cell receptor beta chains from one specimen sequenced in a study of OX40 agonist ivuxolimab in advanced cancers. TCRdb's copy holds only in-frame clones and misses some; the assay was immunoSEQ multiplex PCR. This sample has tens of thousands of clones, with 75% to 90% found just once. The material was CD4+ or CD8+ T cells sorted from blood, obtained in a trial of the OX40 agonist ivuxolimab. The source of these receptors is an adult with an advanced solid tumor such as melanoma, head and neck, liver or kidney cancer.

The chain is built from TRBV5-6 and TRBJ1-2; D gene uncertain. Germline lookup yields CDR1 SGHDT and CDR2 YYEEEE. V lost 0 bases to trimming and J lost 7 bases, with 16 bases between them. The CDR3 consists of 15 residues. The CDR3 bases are TGTGCCAGCAGCTTGGCTGGGCCCGGACTTGGTGGCTACACCTTC. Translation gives CASSLAGPGLGGYTF.

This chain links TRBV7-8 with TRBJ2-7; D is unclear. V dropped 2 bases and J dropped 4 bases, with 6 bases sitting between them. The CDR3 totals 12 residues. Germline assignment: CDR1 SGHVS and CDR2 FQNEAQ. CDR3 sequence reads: CASSLYQYEQYF. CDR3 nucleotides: TGTGCCAGCAGCTTATACCAGTACGAGCAGTACTTC.

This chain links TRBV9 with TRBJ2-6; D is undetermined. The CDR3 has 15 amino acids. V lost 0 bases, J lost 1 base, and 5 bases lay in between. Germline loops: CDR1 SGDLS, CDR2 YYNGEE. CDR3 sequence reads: CASSVEQSGANVLTF. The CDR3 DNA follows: TGTGCCAGCAGCGTAGAACAGTCTGGGGCCAACGTCCTGACTTTC.

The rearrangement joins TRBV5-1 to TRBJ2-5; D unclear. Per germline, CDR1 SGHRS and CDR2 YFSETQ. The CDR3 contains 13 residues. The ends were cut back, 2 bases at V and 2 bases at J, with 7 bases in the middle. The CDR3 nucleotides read TGCGCCAGCAGCTTAGAGTTTCAAGAGACCCAGTACTTC. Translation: CASSLEFQETQYF.

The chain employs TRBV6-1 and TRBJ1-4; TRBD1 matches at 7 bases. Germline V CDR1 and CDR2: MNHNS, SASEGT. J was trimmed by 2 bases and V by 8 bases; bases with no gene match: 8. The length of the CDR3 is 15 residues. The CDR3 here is CASVEGAGTNEKLFF. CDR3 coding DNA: TGTGCCAGCGTTGAGGGGGCAGGTACTAATGAAAAACTGTTTTTT.

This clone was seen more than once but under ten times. CDR3 amino acids: CASSQLAGDTDTQYF. CDR3 bases: TGTGCCAGCAGCCAACTAGCGGGAGATACAGATACGCAGTATTTT. V usage is TRBV4-2 and J usage is TRBJ2-3, with 10 bases matching TRBD2. The germline CDR1 and CDR2 sequences are LGHNA and YNFKEQ. The length of the CDR3 is 15 residues. With 2 bases clipped from V and 3 bases from J, the junction kept 2 bases outside the gene matches.

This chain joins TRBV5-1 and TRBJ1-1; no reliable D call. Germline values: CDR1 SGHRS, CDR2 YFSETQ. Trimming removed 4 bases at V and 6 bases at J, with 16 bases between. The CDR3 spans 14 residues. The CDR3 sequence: CASSPNTDASEAFF. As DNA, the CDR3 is TGCGCCAGCAGCCCGAACACAGACGCTTCTGAAGCTTTCTTT.

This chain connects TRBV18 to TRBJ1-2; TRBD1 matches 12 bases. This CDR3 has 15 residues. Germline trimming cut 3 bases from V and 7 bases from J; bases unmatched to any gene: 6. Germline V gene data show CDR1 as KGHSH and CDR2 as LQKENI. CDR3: CASSPSGQGASGYTF. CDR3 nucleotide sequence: TGTGCCAGCTCACCCTCGGGACAGGGGGCTAGTGGCTACACCTTC.

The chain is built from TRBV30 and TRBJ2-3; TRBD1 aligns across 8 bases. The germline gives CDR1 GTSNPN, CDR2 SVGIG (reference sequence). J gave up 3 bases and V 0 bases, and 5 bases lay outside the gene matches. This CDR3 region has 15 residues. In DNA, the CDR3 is TGTGCCTGGAGTGTCGGGACAGGCTATACAGATACGCAGTATTTT. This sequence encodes CAWSVGTGYTDTQYF.

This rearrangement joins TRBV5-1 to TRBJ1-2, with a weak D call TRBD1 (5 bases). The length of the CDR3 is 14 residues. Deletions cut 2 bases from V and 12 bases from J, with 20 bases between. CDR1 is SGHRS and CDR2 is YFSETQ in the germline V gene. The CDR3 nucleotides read TGCGCCAGCAGCTTCCAAATTGGTTCGCAGGGTGACACCTTC. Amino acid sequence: CASSFQIGSQGDTF.

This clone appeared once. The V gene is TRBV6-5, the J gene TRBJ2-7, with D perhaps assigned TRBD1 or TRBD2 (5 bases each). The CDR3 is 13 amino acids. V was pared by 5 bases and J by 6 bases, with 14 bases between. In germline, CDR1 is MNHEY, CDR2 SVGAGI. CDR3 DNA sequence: TGTGCCAGCAGTCTCCGGGGCGAAGGCGAGCAGTACTTC. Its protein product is CASSLRGEGEQYF.

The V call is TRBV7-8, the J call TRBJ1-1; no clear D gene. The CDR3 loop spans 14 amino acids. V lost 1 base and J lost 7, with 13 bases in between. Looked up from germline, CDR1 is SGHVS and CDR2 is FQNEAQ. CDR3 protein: CASSLGGYKGEAFF. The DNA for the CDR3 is TGTGCCAGCAGCTTAGGAGGGTATAAGGGTGAAGCTTTCTTT. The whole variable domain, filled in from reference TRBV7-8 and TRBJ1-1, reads GAGVSQSPRYKVAKRGQDVALRCDPISGHVSLFWYQQALGQGPEFLTYFQNEAQLDKSGLPSDRFFAERPEGSVSTLKIQRTQQEDSAVYLCASSLGGYKGEAFFGQGTRLTVV.

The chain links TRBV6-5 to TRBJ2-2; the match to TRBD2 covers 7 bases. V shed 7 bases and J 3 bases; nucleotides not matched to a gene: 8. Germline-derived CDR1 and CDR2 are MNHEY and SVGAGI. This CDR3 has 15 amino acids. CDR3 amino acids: CASMARDYYTGELFF. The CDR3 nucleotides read TGTGCCAGCATGGCACGGGACTACTACACCGGGGAGCTGTTTTTT.

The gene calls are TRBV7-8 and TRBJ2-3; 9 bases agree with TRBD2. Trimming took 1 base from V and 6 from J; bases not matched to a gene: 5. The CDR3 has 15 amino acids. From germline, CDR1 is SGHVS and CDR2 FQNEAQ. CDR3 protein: CASSLDSGSYDTQYF. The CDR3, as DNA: TGTGCCAGCAGCTTAGATAGCGGGAGTTATGATACGCAGTATTTT.

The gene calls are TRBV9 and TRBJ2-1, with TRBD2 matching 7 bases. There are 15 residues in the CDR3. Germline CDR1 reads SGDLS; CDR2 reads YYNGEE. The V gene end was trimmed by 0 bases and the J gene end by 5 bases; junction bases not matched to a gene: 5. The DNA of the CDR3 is TGTGCCAGCAGCGTAGAGCCTAGCGGTAACAATGAGCAGTTCTTC. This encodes CASSVEPSGNNEQFF.

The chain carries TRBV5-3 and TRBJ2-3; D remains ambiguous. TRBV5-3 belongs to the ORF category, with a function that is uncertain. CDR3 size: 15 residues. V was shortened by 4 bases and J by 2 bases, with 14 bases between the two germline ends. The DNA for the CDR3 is TGTGCCAGAAGCCGGTGGCCAATCCTCACAGATACGCAGTATTTT. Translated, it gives CARSRWPILTDTQYF.

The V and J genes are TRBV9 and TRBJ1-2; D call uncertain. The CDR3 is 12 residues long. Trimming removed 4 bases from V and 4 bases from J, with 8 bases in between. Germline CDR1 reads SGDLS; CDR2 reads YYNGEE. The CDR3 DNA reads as TGTGCCAGCAGCACAAGCTTCTATGGCTACACCTTC. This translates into CASSTSFYGYTF.

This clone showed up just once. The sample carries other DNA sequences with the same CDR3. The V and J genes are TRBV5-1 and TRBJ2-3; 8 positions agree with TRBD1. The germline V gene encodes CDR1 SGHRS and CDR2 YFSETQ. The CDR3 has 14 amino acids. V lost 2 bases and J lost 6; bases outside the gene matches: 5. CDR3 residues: CASSFGQGADTQYF. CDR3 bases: TGCGCCAGCAGCTTCGGACAGGGTGCCGATACGCAGTATTTT.

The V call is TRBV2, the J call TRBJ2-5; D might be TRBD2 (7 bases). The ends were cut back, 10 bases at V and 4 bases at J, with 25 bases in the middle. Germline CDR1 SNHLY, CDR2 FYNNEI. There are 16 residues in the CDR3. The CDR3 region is CATGGFGGRRGETQYF. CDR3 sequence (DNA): TGTGCCACCGGCGGTTTCGGGGGGCGGAGGGGAGAGACCCAGTACTTC.

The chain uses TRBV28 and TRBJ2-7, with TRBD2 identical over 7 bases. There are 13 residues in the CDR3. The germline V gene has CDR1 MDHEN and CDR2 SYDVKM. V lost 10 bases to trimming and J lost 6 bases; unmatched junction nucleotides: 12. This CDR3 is CATLRGGYGEQYF. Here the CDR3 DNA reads TGTGCCACCCTGAGGGGAGGGTACGGCGAGCAGTACTTC.

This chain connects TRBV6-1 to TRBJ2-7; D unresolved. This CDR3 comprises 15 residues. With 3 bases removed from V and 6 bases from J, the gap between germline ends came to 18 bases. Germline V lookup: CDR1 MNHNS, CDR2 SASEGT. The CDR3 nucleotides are TGTGCCAGCAGTGAGCACTCTCGCCCTCCCCTCGAGCAGTACTTC. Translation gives CASSEHSRPPLEQYF.